The rows below give T cell receptor beta chains drawn from one sample of a study of blood T cell repertoires in COVID-19. Libraries were prepared by immunoSEQ multiplex PCR; TCRdb keeps only in-frame clonotypes and omits some of them. The sample shows approximately 200,000 clones, approximately 83% of them seen only once. Sequencing was performed on peripheral blood. The receptors stem from a woman in her forties or fifties with acute or convalescent COVID-19. Each CDR3 is given with its conserved first and last residue. Each record gives: clone size, D gene, V gene, J gene, CDR3 protein, CDR3 DNA. D genes are given only for firm matches. Rows may omit the clone size; those that give it use once, few, many or a size class.

-	TRBD2	TRBV4-2	TRBJ2-2	CASSSRADSGRAEGELFF	TGTGCCAGCAGTAGCAGGGCCGATAGCGGGAGGGCCGAGGGGGAGCTGTTTTTT
-	-	TRBV6-6	TRBJ2-3	CASSPGGQLSTDTQYF	TGTGCCAGCTCTCCGGGTGGACAGCTTAGCACAGATACGCAGTATTTT
-	-	TRBV28	TRBJ1-2	CASSPHRPYGYTF	TGTGCCAGCAGTCCCCACAGACCCTATGGCTACACCTTC
-	-	TRBV12-1	TRBJ1-4	CASALWTAFQLGKTVF	TGTGCCAGCGCGTTATGGACTGCCTTCCAACTAGGAAAAACTGTTTTT
-	TRBD2	TRBV7-9	TRBJ2-5	CASSSDSGGEETQYF	TGTGCCAGCAGCTCAGACTCCGGGGGGGAAGAGACCCAGTACTTC
-	-	TRBV18	TRBJ1-2	CASSPEGEAYGYTF	TGTGCCAGCTCACCGGAAGGGGAGGCCTATGGCTACACCTTC
-	TRBD1	TRBV5-1	TRBJ1-1	CASSLGDSREAFF	TGCGCCAGCAGCTTGGGGGACAGCCGTGAAGCTTTCTTT
-	-	TRBV19	TRBJ1-1	CASSPDSVKAFF	TGTGCCAGTAGTCCAGATTCTGTCAAGGCTTTCTTT
-	-	TRBV9	TRBJ1-1	CASSVGHTGRVGAEAFF	TGTGCCAGCAGCGTAGGTCACACCGGGAGGGTGGGCGCTGAAGCTTTCTTT
few	TRBD2	TRBV19	TRBJ2-1	CASSIAGSGLAGLNEQFF	TGTGCCAGTAGTATAGCGGGGTCGGGACTAGCGGGACTCAATGAGCAGTTCTTC
once	-	TRBV28	TRBJ1-2	CASSPRDGYTF	TGTGCCAGCAGTCCCCGGGATGGCTACACCTTC
few	-	TRBV4-1	TRBJ1-1	CASMGSRDTPRGTEAFF	TGCGCCAGCATGGGATCGAGAGATACTCCAAGGGGGACTGAAGCTTTCTTT
-	TRBD1	TRBV30	TRBJ1-5	CAPGQGGCNQPQHF	TGTGCCCCCGGACAGGGGGGATGCAATCAGCCCCAGCATTTT